One T cell receptor (beta chain) is described in this entry. Data came from immunoSEQ multiplex PCR; TCRdb stores just in-frame clones and leaves some out. The sample has 410,000 or so clones, 70% to 90% seen once; the top ten hold almost 1.5%. Germline V gives CDR1 SNHLY, CDR2 FYNNEI. V was clipped by 7 bases and J by 3 bases, with 18 bases between them. The CDR3 contains 15 residues. The data originate from a study of blood T cell repertoires in COVID-19. The V and J genes are TRBV2 and TRBJ1-2; a possible D gene is TRBD1 (5 bases). The source material was peripheral blood. This clonotype originated in a woman under 40 with active or convalescent COVID-19. CDR3 protein: CASIGPMDTYYGYTF. The CDR3 nucleotides are TGTGCCAGCATCGGACCTATGGACACCTACTATGGCTACACCTTC.